The rows below give T cell receptor beta chains drawn from one sample of a study of blood T cell repertoires in COVID-19. Here immunoSEQ multiplex PCR was the method, and the copy in TCRdb shows in-frame clones only, minus some. The sample holds around 190,000 clones; 82% are singletons and the top ten take approximately 7.8%. Material for sequencing was peripheral blood. These receptors were obtained from an older woman with COVID-19, enrolled during active disease. Each CDR3 is given with its conserved first and last residue. Fields, in order: D gene, J gene, clone size, V gene, CDR3 DNA, CDR3 protein. A D gene is named only where the DNA matches it firmly. Clone size appears in some rows only: once, few, many, or a class for an expanded clone.

D gene: TRBD1; J gene: TRBJ1-5; clone size: NA; V gene: TRBV29-1; CDR3 DNA: TGCAGCGTGCAGGGGGCTAGCAATCAGCCCCAGCATTTT; CDR3 protein: CSVQGASNQPQHF
D gene: NA; J gene: TRBJ1-1; clone size: NA; V gene: TRBV7-9; CDR3 DNA: TGTGCCAGCAGCTTAGAACAGTCGAACACTGAAGCTTTCTTT; CDR3 protein: CASSLEQSNTEAFF
D gene: NA; J gene: TRBJ1-6; clone size: NA; V gene: TRBV5-4; CDR3 DNA: TGTGCCAGCAGCCCGGCGGTCAATTCACCCCTCCACTTT; CDR3 protein: CASSPAVNSPLHF
D gene: NA; J gene: TRBJ2-7; clone size: NA; V gene: TRBV30; CDR3 DNA: TGTGCCTGGAAGAGGGATGATGTCCGCCAGTACTTC; CDR3 protein: CAWKRDDVRQYF
D gene: NA; J gene: TRBJ2-3; clone size: few; V gene: TRBV5-5; CDR3 DNA: TGTGCCAGCAGCTGGAGGACTATCGGAACGGATACGCAGTATTTT; CDR3 protein: CASSWRTIGTDTQYF
D gene: TRBD2; J gene: TRBJ2-1; clone size: NA; V gene: TRBV29-1; CDR3 DNA: TGCAGCGTTGATGGACTAGCGGGGGGATTTTTCAATGAGCAGTTCTTC; CDR3 protein: CSVDGLAGGFFNEQFF
D gene: NA; J gene: TRBJ2-3; clone size: NA; V gene: TRBV2; CDR3 DNA: TGTGCCAGCAGGACGGGGGTCGGTCAGGATACGCAGTATTTT; CDR3 protein: CASRTGVGQDTQYF
D gene: NA; J gene: TRBJ1-4; clone size: NA; V gene: TRBV10-3; CDR3 DNA: TGTGCCATCCGCCCAGACAGATATAATGAAAAACTGTTTTTT; CDR3 protein: CAIRPDRYNEKLFF
D gene: TRBD2; J gene: TRBJ2-3; clone size: NA; V gene: TRBV19; CDR3 DNA: TGTGCCAGTAGTAGACTAGCGGGGGGCGAGGGAGATACGCAGTATTTT; CDR3 protein: CASSRLAGGEGDTQYF
D gene: NA; J gene: TRBJ1-5; clone size: NA; V gene: TRBV19; CDR3 DNA: TGTGCCAGTAGTATCTTCCCTCAGCCCCAGCATTTT; CDR3 protein: CASSIFPQPQHF
D gene: TRBD1; J gene: TRBJ1-4; clone size: NA; V gene: TRBV6-5; CDR3 DNA: TGTGCCAGCAGTCGACAGGGGGGCACTAATGAAAAACTGTTTTTT; CDR3 protein: CASSRQGGTNEKLFF
D gene: NA; J gene: TRBJ1-2; clone size: NA; V gene: TRBV6-2/TRBV6-3; CDR3 DNA: TGTGCCAGCAGCCAACCCCGCACAGCATATGGCTACACCTTC; CDR3 protein: CASSQPRTAYGYTF